This note documents a single T cell receptor (beta chain) sequence. This entry is derived from a study of blood T cell repertoires in COVID-19. TCRdb's table, derived via immunoSEQ multiplex PCR, lists solely in-frame clones and lacks some. The data contain about 190,000 clones, approximately 90% of them singletons. The CDR3 is 12 residues long. Deletions cut 6 bases from V and 4 bases from J, with 9 bases between. The TCR originated in a man aged 25 to 45 with acute or convalescent COVID-19. Sequencing was carried out using peripheral blood. The chain uses TRBV12-3 or TRBV12-4 and TRBJ1-2, with no clear D. CDR3 nucleotide sequence: TGTGCCAGCAGCCTAGACGTCTATGGCTACACCTTC. Translation gives CASSLDVYGYTF.